This T cell receptor beta chain was profiled in a study of blood T cells in healthy people across ages. Whole-study results and caveats: CMV infection status of these donors was not known.

Combining a sample-barcoded 5' primer with a J-beta primer mix, a second PCR ran for roughly 7 to 12 cycles. TCRdb reprocessed the 5' RACE reads via MiXCR and lists one record per CDR3 protein. The sample lists hundreds of thousands of distinct CDR3 sequences, 29% occurring once. In this sample, this clonotype turned up many times. The antigen remains unidentified. Between the trimmed V and J ends, which lost 5 bases and 0 bases, there was a span of 15 bases. Germline V gene data show CDR1 as SGHVS and CDR2 as FQNEAQ. This CDR3 contains 16 residues. It was ten milliliters of peripheral blood that were drawn from each donor. PBMCs, at least 6.5 million per sample, were isolated.

The chain has TRBV7-8 and TRBJ2-3; D may correspond to TRBD1 or TRBD2 (5 bases each). The TCR comes from a woman older than 75 in good health. Sequenced input: blood. The CDR3 DNA is TGTGCCAGCAGCCCAGGACTGGGGGTTAGCACAGATACGCAGTATTTT. Translation: CASSPGLGVSTDTQYF. The full variable domain, with the rest looked up from reference TRBV7-8 and TRBJ2-3, is GAGVSQSPRYKVAKRGQDVALRCDPISGHVSLFWYQQALGQGPEFLTYFQNEAQLDKSGLPSDRFFAERPEGSVSTLKIQRTQQEDSAVYLCASSPGLGVSTDTQYFGPGTRLTVL.